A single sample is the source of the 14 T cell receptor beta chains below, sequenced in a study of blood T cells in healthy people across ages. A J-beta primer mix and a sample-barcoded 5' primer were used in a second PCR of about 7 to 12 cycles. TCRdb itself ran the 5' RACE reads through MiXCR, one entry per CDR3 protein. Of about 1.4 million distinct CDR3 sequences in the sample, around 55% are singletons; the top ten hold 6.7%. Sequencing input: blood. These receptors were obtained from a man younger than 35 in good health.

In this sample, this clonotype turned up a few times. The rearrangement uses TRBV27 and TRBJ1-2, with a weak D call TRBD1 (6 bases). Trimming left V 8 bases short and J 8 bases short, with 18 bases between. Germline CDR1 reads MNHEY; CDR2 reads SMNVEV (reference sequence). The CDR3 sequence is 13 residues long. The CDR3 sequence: CASGPDKGGGYTF. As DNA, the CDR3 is TGTGCCAGCGGACCCGACAAAGGGGGAGGCTACACCTTC.

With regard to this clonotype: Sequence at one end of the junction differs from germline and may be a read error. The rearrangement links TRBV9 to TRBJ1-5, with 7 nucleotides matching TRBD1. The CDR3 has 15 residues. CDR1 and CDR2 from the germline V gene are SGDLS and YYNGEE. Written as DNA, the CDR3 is TGTGCCAGCAGCGTGGGGAGGGGGCGCAATCGGCCCCAGCATTTT. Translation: CASSVGRGRNRPQHF.

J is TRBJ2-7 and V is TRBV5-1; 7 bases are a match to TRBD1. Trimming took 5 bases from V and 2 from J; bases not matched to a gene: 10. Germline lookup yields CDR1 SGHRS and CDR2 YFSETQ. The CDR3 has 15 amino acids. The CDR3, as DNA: TGCGCCAGCAGACCTACCCCCGGGACAGCCTACGAGCAGTACTTC. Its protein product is CASRPTPGTAYEQYF.

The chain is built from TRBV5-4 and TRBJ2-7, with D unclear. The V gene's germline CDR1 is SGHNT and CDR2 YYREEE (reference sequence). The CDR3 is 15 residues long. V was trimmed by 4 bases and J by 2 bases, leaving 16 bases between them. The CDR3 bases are TGTGCCAGCAGCCCGTCGGTATCAGCCGCCTACGAGCAGTACTTC. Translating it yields CASSPSVSAAYEQYF.

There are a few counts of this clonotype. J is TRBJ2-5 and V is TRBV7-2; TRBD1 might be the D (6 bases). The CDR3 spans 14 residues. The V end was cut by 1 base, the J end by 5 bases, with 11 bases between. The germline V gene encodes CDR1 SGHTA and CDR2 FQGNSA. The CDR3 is CASSLGGTLETQYF. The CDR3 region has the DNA TGTGCCAGCAGCTTAGGGGGGACACTGGAGACCCAGTACTTC.

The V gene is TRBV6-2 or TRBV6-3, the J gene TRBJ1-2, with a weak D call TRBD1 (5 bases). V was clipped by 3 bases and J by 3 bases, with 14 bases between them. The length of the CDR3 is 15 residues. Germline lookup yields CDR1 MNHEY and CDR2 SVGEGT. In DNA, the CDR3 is TGTGCCAGCAGTTATAGCCCGAGACAGCACTATGGCTACACCTTC. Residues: CASSYSPRQHYGYTF.

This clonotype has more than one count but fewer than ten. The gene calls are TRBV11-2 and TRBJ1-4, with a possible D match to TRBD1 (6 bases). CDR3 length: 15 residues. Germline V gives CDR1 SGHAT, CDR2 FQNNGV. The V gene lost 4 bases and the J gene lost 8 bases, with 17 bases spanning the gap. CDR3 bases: TGTGCCAGCAGCTACCGTACCGGGACAAGCGAAAAACTGTTTTTT. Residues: CASSYRTGTSEKLFF.

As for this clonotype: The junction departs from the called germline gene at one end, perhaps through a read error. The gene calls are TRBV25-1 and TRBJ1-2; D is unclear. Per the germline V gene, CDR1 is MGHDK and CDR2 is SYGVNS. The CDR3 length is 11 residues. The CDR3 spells CAGSYWGGYTF. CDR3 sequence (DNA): TGTGCCGGCAGCTATTGGGGAGGCTACACCTTC.

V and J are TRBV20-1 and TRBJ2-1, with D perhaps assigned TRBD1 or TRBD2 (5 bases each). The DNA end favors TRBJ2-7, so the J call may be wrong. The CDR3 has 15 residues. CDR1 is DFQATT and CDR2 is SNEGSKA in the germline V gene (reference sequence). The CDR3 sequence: CSAANRDEVYNEQYF. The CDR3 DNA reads TGCAGTGCCGCAAACCGGGACGAAGTCTACAATGAGCAGTACTTC.

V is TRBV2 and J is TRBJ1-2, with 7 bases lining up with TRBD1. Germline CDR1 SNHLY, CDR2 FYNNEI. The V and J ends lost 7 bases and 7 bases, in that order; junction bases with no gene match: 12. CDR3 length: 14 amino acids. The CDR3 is CASITDREIGGYTF. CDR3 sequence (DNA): TGTGCCAGCATAACCGACAGGGAGATCGGTGGCTACACCTTC.

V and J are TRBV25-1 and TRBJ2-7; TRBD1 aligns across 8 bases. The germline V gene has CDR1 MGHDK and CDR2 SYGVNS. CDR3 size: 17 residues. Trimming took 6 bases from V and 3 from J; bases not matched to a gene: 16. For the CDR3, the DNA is TGTGCCAGCAGCCCTACCGTGGGGACAGGTGAAGTCTACGAGCAGTACTTC. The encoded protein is CASSPTVGTGEVYEQYF.

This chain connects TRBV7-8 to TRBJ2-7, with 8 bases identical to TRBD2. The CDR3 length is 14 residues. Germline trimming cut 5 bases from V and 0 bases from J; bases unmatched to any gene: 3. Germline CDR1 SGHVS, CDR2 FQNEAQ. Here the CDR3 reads CASSHSGNSYEQYF. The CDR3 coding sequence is TGTGCCAGCAGCCATAGCGGGAACTCCTACGAGCAGTACTTC.

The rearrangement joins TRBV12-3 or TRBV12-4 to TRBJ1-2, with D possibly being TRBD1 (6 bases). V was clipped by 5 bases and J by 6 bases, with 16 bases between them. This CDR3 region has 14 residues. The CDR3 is CASSPPGTLNGYTF. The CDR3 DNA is TGTGCCAGCAGTCCCCCCGGGACACTCAATGGCTACACCTTC.

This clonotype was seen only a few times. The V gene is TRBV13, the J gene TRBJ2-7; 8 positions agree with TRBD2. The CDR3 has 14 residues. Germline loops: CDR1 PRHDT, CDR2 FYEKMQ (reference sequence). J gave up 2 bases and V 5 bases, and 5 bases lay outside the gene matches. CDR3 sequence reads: CASSGSGTPYEQYF. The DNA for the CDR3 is TGTGCCAGCAGCGGTAGCGGGACTCCCTACGAGCAGTACTTC.